This TCR beta chain was recorded in a study of tumor-infiltrating T cells and Merkel cell polyomavirus (dated by TCRdb to about 2017). Context from the whole study: The study examined CD8+ T cells specific for the Merkel cell polyomavirus KLL epitope in Merkel cell carcinoma patients. Disease stage at presentation varied among the patients, and patient follow-up lasted a median of roughly 2.8 years, ranging from roughly 1.1 to 6.0 years. TRB sequencing was performed on KLL-tetramer-sorted cells from blood or tumor-infiltrating lymphocytes in approximately 15 samples, as well as on 11 to 12 matched whole-tumor samples. Across the study, one tumor sample was obtained as a frozen nodal tumor digest and one as a flash-frozen core biopsy of a metastasis. Patient treatments varied, were not standardized, and included chemotherapy, radiation and immunotherapies. The majority of whole-tumor samples consisted of roughly 27-micron curls cut from formalin-fixed, paraffin-embedded tissue blocks.

Study-wide findings and limitations: KLL-specific TRB repertoires were found to be diverse and largely private, with only one public clonotype, shared by two patients, identified among several hundred unique sequences. Because only a single viral epitope was studied, T cells directed against other Merkel cell polyomavirus epitopes were not captured. A significant MCC-specific survival advantage (P = 0.0051) was associated with a greater number of unique KLL-specific clonotypes in tumors (about 5-120 vs 0-3). Significantly improved MCC-specific survival was associated with a higher fraction of KLL-specific T cells within tumors (roughly 1.9-18% versus 0-0.14%). The small sample size of the study (n of about 11 patients) is recognized as a limitation.

From cysteine to phenylalanine, the CDR3 is 15 amino acids long. The entry retains the CDR3 DNA only, 45 bases that are in frame from base 1. The germline V gene gives CDR1 as MNHEY and CDR2 as SVGAGI. From V the trimming removes 4 bases and from J it removes 11 bases, while the gene matches leave 8 bases of the junction unaccounted for. Points on this clone: Its antigen remains undetermined. It has no much larger one-base neighbor in the sample; base qualities were not kept.

Robust positive staining for Merkel cell polyomavirus Large T antigen was observed by immunohistochemistry in the tumors of all patients. The study included about a dozen Merkel cell carcinoma patients who had robust KLL-tetramer+ populations, above 0.04% of CD8+ T cells, in blood and/or cultured TIL. Every patient was Caucasian, and patient ages ranged from roughly 50 to 85 years, with a median of around 60 years. Libraries were built with the immunoSEQ multiplex PCR assay. Genomic DNA extraction, TRB sequencing and normalization were performed by Adaptive Biotechnologies (Seattle, WA). As for how the authors treated the data: Clonality was calculated as one minus the Shannon entropy of productive TRB sequences, normalized by log2 of unique productive sequences. To identify KLL-specific clonotypes in tumors, TCRbeta CDR3 amino acid sequences were matched against the sequences from the tetramer-sorted sample of each patient. TCRdb limited this immuneACCESS table to in-frame rearrangements with V and J called. A share of clones is missing; checked studies link under half to unresolved V genes, and the rest is unexplained. V and J calls and clone size follow that table, whereas D and trimming were derived from the DNA. Counted in this sample were 2,800 or so clones; 84% of them appeared once. The top ten constitute more than 7.5% of the sample.

The clonotype was recovered from a man aged 45-65 years with Merkel cell carcinoma. Source material: tumor tissue. This receptor chain uses TRBV6-5 and TRBJ1-6; TRBD1 fits 10 bases in the junction. The CDR3 protein is CASSLGQGFRAPLHF. The DNA sequence follows: TGTGCCAGCAGTTTGGGACAGGGGTTTAGGGCACCCCTCCACTTT.